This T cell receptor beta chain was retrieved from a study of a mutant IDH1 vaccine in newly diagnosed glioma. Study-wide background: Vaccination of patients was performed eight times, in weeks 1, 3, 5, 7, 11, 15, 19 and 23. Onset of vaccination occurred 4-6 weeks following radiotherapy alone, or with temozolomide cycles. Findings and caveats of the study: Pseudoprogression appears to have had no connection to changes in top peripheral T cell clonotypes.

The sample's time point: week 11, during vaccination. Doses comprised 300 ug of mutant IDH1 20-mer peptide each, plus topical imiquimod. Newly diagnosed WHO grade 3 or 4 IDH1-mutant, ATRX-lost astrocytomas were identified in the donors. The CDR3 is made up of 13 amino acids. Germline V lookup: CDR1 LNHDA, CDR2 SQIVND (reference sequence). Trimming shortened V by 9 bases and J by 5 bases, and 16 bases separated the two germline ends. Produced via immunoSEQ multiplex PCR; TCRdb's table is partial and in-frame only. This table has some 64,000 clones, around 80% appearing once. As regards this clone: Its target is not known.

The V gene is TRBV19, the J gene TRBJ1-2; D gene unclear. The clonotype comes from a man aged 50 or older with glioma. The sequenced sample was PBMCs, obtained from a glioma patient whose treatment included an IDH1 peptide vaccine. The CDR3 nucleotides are TGTGCCAGCAGCCACTTGGACGGGTATGGCTACACCTTC. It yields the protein CASSHLDGYGYTF.